The clone carrying this TCR beta chain was detected a few times. Time point of the sample: newly diagnosed GD, antithyroid drugs for less than 3 months. The TCR library was made from RNA extracted from PBMCs. The source of the sample is a study of regulatory T cells in long-lasting Graves disease. Construction of TCR beta libraries relied on iRepertoire HTBI primers and on Arm-PCR targeting CDR3 regions. MiXCR, run by TCRdb on the multiplex PCR reads, gives a single entry per CDR3 protein. The table lists 400,000 to 550,000 distinct CDR3 sequences, under 15% of them singletons. The CDR3 is 19 amino acids. The germline V gene encodes CDR1 KGHSH and CDR2 LQKENI. V was clipped by 2 bases and J by 1 base, with 18 bases between them. The same sample was also used in a study of T cells in Graves' hyperthyroidism and ophthalmopathy. That work contributes: Ophthalmopathy was predicted by the model a median of approximately six months ahead of onset.

The rearrangement uses TRBV18 and TRBJ1-6; D might be TRBD1 (5 bases). The clonotype comes from a woman in her twenties or thirties with Graves disease. This specimen was peripheral blood mononuclear cells (PBMCs), taken at new diagnosis, from a patient treated with antithyroid drugs. CDR3 coding DNA: TGTGCCAGCTCACCATCCGCGCCAGGGATGGGTTCCTATAATTCACCCCTCCACTTT. This sequence encodes CASSPSAPGMGSYNSPLHF.